The rows below give T cell receptor beta chains drawn from one sample of a study of blood T cells in healthy people across ages. MiXCR, run by TCRdb on the 5' RACE reads, gives a single entry per CDR3 protein. The table lists 1.5 million to 2 million distinct CDR3 sequences, about 28% of them singletons. Specimen: blood. Receptors were obtained from a woman younger than 45 in good health. Both conserved end residues are part of each CDR3. Fields, in order: V gene, J gene, clone size, D gene, CDR3 protein, CDR3 DNA. D genes are given only for firm matches. Some rows have no size entry. The others give once, few or many, or a class for an expanded clone.

TRBV20-1	TRBJ1-1	.	.	CSAPLRGSMNTEAFF	TGCAGTGCCCCTCTCAGGGGTTCTATGAACACTGAAGCTTTCTTT
TRBV12-3/TRBV12-4	TRBJ2-5	few	TRBD2	CASSFTGTSNEQYF	TGTGCCAGCAGTTTTACTGGGACTAGCAATGAGCAGTACTTC
TRBV29-1	TRBJ2-4	many	.	CSVGSSSQGSIQYF	TGCAGCGTTGGATCGTCTAGCCAGGGATCCATTCAGTACTTC
TRBV20-1	TRBJ2-5	few	TRBD2	CSARRSGRLETQYF	TGCAGTGCTAGACGTAGCGGGAGACTGGAGACCCAGTACTTC
TRBV5-6	TRBJ1-1	.	.	CASSSPRGGNTEAFF	TGTGCCAGCAGCTCGCCAAGAGGGGGTAACACTGAAGCTTTCTTT
TRBV12-3/TRBV12-4	TRBJ2-3	few	TRBD2	CASTIGLAGGTDTQYF	TGTGCCAGCACCATCGGACTAGCGGGGGGGACAGATACGCAGTATTTT
TRBV29-1	TRBJ1-4	.	.	CSVRGSATNEKLFF	TGCAGCGTACGAGGGTCGGCAACTAATGAAAAACTGTTTTTT
TRBV10-2	TRBJ2-5	many	.	CASARGASETQYF	TGCGCCAGCGCACGGGGGGCCTCGGAGACCCAGTACTTC
TRBV5-5	TRBJ1-4	.	.	CASSLGPQGRREKLFF	TGTGCCAGCAGCTTGGGACCCCAGGGGCGGCGTGAAAAACTGTTTTTT
TRBV27	TRBJ2-1	.	.	CASSISGKSSYNDQFF	TGTGCCAGCAGTATTAGCGGTAAGAGCTCCTACAATGACCAGTTCTTC
TRBV10-3	TRBJ2-1	many	TRBD1	CAISGGQGSYNEQFF	TGTGCCATCAGTGGGGGACAGGGCTCCTACAATGAGCAGTTCTTC
TRBV7-2	TRBJ2-2	.	.	CASSLKVVDGRFTGELFF	TGTGCCAGCAGCTTAAAAGTGGTGGATGGGAGGTTCACCGGGGAGCTGTTTTTT
TRBV5-1	TRBJ2-5	few	TRBD1	CTSSLGRQGFQETQYF	TGCACCAGCAGCTTGGGGCGACAGGGTTTCCAAGAGACCCAGTACTTC
TRBV6-6	TRBJ2-1	.	.	CASTKTGRDEQFF	TGTGCCAGCACCAAGACAGGGAGGGATGAGCAGTTCTTC
TRBV7-2	TRBJ1-2	.	TRBD1	CASSLNTGGAGGYTF	TGTGCCAGCAGCCTTAATACAGGGGGCGCGGGTGGCTACACCTTC
TRBV7-2	TRBJ1-2	.	.	CASSLTVPDPGYTF	TGTGCCAGCAGCTTGACGGTTCCGGATCCTGGCTACACCTTC
TRBV6-2/TRBV6-3	TRBJ2-5	few	TRBD2	CASRPPGLAGEETQYF	TGTGCCAGCAGACCCCCGGGACTAGCGGGAGAGGAGACCCAGTACTTC
TRBV5-5	TRBJ1-5	few	.	CASSLDQGGNQPQHF	TGTGCCAGCAGCTTGGACCAGGGAGGCAATCAGCCCCAGCATTTT
TRBV29-1	TRBJ2-5	many	.	CSVEIASGTQYF	TGCAGCGTTGAAATAGCATCGGGGACCCAGTACTTC
TRBV27	TRBJ2-1	few	TRBD1	CASSPGGDRGGFF	TGTGCCAGCAGCCCTGGGGGGGACAGGGGAGGGTTCTTC
TRBV5-1	TRBJ2-7	few	TRBD1	CASGRQGPDEQYF	TGCGCCAGCGGTAGACAGGGGCCCGACGAGCAGTACTTC
TRBV20-1	TRBJ1-2	.	.	CSARDRYGAGGTF	TGCAGTGCTAGAGATCGATATGGGGCCGGGGGCACCTTC
TRBV29-1	TRBJ2-7	few	TRBD2	CSVRTSGGYEQYF	TGCAGCGTCCGGACTAGCGGGGGTTACGAGCAGTACTTC
TRBV11-2	TRBJ2-5	.	TRBD2	CASSLVVAGTKETQYF	TGTGCCAGCAGCTTAGTGGTAGCGGGGACGAAAGAGACCCAGTACTTC
TRBV3-1	TRBJ1-2	.	.	CASSQDERILYGYTF	TGTGCCAGCAGCCAAGATGAACGGATCCTCTATGGCTACACCTTC
TRBV12-3/TRBV12-4	TRBJ2-5	many	TRBD2	CASTNQGLRQETQYF	TGTGCCAGCACAAACCAGGGACTACGCCAAGAGACCCAGTACTTC
TRBV12-3/TRBV12-4	TRBJ1-1	.	.	CASNDRTKDTEAFF	TGTGCCAGCAACGACAGGACTAAAGACACTGAAGCTTTCTTT